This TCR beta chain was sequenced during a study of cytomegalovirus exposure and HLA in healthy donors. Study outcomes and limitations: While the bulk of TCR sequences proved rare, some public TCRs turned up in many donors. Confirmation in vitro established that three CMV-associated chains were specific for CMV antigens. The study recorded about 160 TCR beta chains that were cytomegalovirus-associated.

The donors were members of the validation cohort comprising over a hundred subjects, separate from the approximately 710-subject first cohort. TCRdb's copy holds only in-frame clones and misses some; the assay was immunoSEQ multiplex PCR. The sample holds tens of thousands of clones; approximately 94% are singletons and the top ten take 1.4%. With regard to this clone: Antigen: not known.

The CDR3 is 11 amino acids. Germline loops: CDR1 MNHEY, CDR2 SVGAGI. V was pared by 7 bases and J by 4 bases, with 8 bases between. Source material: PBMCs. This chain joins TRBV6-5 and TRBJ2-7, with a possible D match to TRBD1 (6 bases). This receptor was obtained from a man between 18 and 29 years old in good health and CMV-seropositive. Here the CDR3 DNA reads TGTGCCAGCACCCAGGGGTACGAGCAGTACTTC. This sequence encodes CASTQGYEQYF.